These T cell receptor beta chains were read from a single sample in a study of OX40 agonist ivuxolimab in advanced cancers. Repertoires were generated with immunoSEQ multiplex PCR, while TCRdb's copy carries only in-frame clones and drops some. Of around 26,000 clones in the sample, 81% were seen once. Sequenced here: CD4+ or CD8+ T cells sorted from blood, sampled in a trial of the OX40 agonist ivuxolimab. The source of these receptors is an adult with an advanced solid tumor such as melanoma, head and neck, liver or kidney cancer. Both conserved end residues are part of each CDR3. D genes are given only for firm matches. Clone size is not always given. Where it is, it says once, few, many or a class for expanded clones.

>-|TRBV7-2|14|-|TRBJ1-2
TGTGCCAGCAGCTTGCAAAGAGAGAGCTATGGCTACACCTTC
CASSLQRESYGYTF
>-|TRBV21-1|20|few|TRBJ2-1
TGTGCCAGCAGCGCCCGAAAGTGCCGGATGGGTGCGATGCGGTACAATGAGCAGTTCTTC
CASSARKCRMGAMRYNEQFF
>TRBD1|TRBV6-5|14|-|TRBJ1-2
TGTGCCAGCAGTTACGGGACAGGGGTATATGGCTACACCTTC
CASSYGTGVYGYTF
>-|TRBV6-1|15|-|TRBJ2-3
TGTGCCAGCAGTGGAGAGGGCACGCAAACAGATACGCAGTATTTT
CASSGEGTQTDTQYF
>-|TRBV11-2|15|-|TRBJ2-5
TGTGCCAGCAGCTTAGGCACAGCGACTCAAGAGACCCAGTACTTC
CASSLGTATQETQYF
>TRBD1|TRBV4-1|16|-|TRBJ2-1
TGCGCCAGCAGCCACGCACAGGGGGCCGGCTACAATGAGCAGTTCTTC
CASSHAQGAGYNEQFF
>-|TRBV6-5|12|-|TRBJ1-4
TGTGCCAGCAGTACAACTAATGAAAAACTGTTTTTT
CASSTTNEKLFF
>-|TRBV9|14|-|TRBJ1-2
TGTGCCAGCAGCGTAGGGGCCAGCACCTATGGCTACACCTTC
CASSVGASTYGYTF
>-|TRBV2|11|-|TRBJ2-2
TGTGCCAGCAGGGTTGGCGGGGAGCTGTTTTTT
CASRVGGELFF
>TRBD1|TRBV6-1|16|-|TRBJ2-3
TGTGCCAGCAGTGAATTTAGGACAGGGAACACAGATACGCAGTATTTT
CASSEFRTGNTDTQYF
>-|TRBV7-9|14|-|TRBJ1-4
TGTGCCAGCAGCGGAAGGGATGACAATGAAAAACTGTTTTTT
CASSGRDDNEKLFF
>TRBD2|TRBV30|15|-|TRBJ2-2
TGTGCCTGGAGGCCGGGGGGGCCTGGCACCGGGGAGCTGTTTTTT
CAWRPGGPGTGELFF
>-|TRBV2|12|once|TRBJ2-7
TGTGCCAGCTCGCGCGAAAGGCTCGAGCAGTACTTC
CASSRERLEQYF
>TRBD2|TRBV13|13|-|TRBJ2-3
TGTGCCAGCAGCTCCCTCCGGGGGGGGACGCAGTATTTT
CASSSLRGGTQYF
>TRBD1|TRBV5-6|14|-|TRBJ2-7
TGTGCCAGCAGCTTCCGGACAGGGAACTACGAGCAGTACTTC
CASSFRTGNYEQYF
>-|TRBV7-9|15|few|TRBJ2-7
TGTGCCAGCAGCTTTCAAGATTTTGGGGACCACGAGCAGTACTTC
CASSFQDFGDHEQYF
>TRBD2|TRBV14|16|-|TRBJ2-1
TGTGCCAGCAGCACCCCCCCGACTAGCGTTTACAATGAGCAGTTCTTC
CASSTPPTSVYNEQFF
>-|TRBV30|14|-|TRBJ2-7
TGTGCCTGGAGTCTCTTGGAAGACTCCTACGAGCAGTACTTC
CAWSLLEDSYEQYF
>-|TRBV7-3|13|-|TRBJ2-1
TGTGCCAGCAGCTTAACCGGGCTAGATGAGCAGTTCTTC
CASSLTGLDEQFF
>-|TRBV6-1|15|-|TRBJ1-3
TGTGCCAGCAGTAGACAGCCCTCCTCTGGAAACACCATATATTTT
CASSRQPSSGNTIYF
>-|TRBV11-3|13|-|TRBJ2-7
TGTGCCAGCAGCTTAGGGACTAACTACGAGCAGTACTTC
CASSLGTNYEQYF
>-|TRBV18|15|-|TRBJ2-1
TGTGCCAGCTCACCAGAGGATACAGGCATCAATGAGCAGTTCTTC
CASSPEDTGINEQFF
>-|TRBV5-6|11|-|TRBJ1-2
TGTGCCAGCAGTTGGGGGGATGGCTACACCTTC
CASSWGDGYTF
>-|TRBV5-1|16|-|TRBJ1-3
TGCGCCAGCAGCCCCACAGAGTCCGGCTCTGGAAACACCATATATTTT
CASSPTESGSGNTIYF
>TRBD1|TRBV7-8|15|-|TRBJ2-7
TGTGCCAGCAGCTTAGGGGGACAGATCTCCTACGAGCAGTACTTC
CASSLGGQISYEQYF
>-|TRBV6-5|15|-|TRBJ2-2
TGTGCCAGCAGTCCAGATGACTTGATCACCGGGGAGCTGTTTTTT
CASSPDDLITGELFF
>TRBD1|TRBV7-8|16|-|TRBJ2-7
TGTGCCAGCAGCTCTGCGCCGTGGACAGGGACCTACGAGCAGTACTTC
CASSSAPWTGTYEQYF
>TRBD1|TRBV5-4|14|-|TRBJ2-7
TGTGCCAGCAGCCCGACAGGGTATTCCTACGAGCAGTACTTC
CASSPTGYSYEQYF